This T cell receptor beta chain derives from a study of blood T cell repertoires in COVID-19. Study context: Acute-phase and convalescent COVID-19 samples originated in the United States, Italy and Spain.

The CDR3 has 15 residues. The germline CDR1 and CDR2 sequences are KGHSH and LQKENI. With 3 bases clipped from V and 0 bases from J, the junction kept 5 bases outside the gene matches. Each participant's cohort was designated according to participant-reported clinical history. Per the original methods: By means of reference gene primer amplification, nucleated cell counts were estimated. TCRdb keeps only in-frame clones here, not all; method: immunoSEQ multiplex PCR. V and J calls and clone size follow that table, whereas D and trimming were derived from the DNA. The sample contains 310,000 or so clones, about nine tenths of which appear only once.

The sequence derives from a woman aged 18-29 years who had recovered from COVID-19. The material sequenced was PBMCs or T cells enriched from blood (not recorded which). The V call is TRBV18, the J call TRBJ2-7; 7 nucleotides agree with TRBD1. CDR3 in amino acids: CASSPSAGGSYEQYF. The CDR3 coding sequence is TGTGCCAGCTCACCGTCCGCAGGGGGCTCCTACGAGCAGTACTTC.